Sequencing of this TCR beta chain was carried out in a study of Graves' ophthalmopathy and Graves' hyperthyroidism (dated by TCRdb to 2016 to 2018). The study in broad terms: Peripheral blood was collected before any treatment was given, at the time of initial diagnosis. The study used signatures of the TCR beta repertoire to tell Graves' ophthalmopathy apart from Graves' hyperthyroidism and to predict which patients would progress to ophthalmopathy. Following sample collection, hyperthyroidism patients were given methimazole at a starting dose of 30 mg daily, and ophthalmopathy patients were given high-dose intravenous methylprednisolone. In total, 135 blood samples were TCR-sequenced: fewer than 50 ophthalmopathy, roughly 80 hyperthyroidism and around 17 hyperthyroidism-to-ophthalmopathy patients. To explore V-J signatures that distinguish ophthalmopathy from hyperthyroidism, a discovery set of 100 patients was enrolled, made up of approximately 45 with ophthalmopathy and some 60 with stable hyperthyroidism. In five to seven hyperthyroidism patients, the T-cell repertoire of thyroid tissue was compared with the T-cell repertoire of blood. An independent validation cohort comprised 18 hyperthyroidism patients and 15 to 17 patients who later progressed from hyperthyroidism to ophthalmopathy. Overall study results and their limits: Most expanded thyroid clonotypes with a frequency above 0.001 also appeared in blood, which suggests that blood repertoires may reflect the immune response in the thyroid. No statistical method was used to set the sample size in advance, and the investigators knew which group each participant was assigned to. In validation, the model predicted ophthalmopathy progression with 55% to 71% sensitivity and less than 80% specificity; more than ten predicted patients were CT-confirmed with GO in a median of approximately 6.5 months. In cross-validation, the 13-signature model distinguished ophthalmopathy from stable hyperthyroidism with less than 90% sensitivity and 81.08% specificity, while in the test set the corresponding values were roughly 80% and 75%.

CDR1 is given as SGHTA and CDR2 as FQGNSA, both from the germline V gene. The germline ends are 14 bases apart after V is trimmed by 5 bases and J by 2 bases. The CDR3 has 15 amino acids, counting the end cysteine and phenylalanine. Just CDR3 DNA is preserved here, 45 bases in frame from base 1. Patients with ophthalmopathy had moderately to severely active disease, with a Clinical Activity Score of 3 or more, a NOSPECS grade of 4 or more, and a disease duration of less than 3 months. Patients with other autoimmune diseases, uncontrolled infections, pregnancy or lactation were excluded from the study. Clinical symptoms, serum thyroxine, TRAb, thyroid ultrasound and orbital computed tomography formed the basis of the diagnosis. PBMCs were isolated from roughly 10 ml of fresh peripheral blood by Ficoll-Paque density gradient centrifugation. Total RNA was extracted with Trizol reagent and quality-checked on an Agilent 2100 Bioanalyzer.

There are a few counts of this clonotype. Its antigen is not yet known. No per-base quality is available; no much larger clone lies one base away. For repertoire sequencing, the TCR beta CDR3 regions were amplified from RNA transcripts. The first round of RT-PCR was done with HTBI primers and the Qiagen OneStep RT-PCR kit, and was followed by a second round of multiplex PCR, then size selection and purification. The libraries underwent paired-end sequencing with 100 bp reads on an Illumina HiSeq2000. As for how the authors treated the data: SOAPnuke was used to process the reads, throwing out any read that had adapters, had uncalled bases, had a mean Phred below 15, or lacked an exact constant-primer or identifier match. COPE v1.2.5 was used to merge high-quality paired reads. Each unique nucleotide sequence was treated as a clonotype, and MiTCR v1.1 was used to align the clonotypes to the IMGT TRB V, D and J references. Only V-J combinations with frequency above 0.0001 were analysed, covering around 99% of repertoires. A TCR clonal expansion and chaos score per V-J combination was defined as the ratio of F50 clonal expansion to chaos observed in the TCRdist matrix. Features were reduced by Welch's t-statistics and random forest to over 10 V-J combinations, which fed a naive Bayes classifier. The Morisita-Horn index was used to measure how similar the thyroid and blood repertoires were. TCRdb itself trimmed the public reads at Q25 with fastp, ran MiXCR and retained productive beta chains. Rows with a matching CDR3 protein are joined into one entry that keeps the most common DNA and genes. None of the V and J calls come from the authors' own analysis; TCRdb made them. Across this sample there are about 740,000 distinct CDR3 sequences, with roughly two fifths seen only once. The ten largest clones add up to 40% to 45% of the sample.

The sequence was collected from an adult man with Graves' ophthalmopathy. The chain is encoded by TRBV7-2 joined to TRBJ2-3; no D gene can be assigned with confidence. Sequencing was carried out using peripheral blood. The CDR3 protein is CASSEAGFNTDTQYF. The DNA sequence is TGTGCCAGCAGCGAGGCTGGGTTCAACACAGATACGCAGTATTTT. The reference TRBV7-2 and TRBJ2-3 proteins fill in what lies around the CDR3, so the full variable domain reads GAGVSQSPSNKVTEKGKDVELRCDPISGHTALYWYRQSLGQGLEFLIYFQGNSAPDKSGLPSDRFSAERTGGSVSTLTIQRTQQEDSAVYLCASSEAGFNTDTQYFGPGTRLTVL.